A selection of T cell receptor beta chains follows, all from one sample in a study of blood T cell repertoires in COVID-19. Generated by immunoSEQ multiplex PCR, the TCRdb table keeps only in-frame clones and is missing some. Here the sample spans around 150,000 clones, 87% being singletons. What was sequenced was peripheral blood. The receptors derive from a woman aged 55-69 years with active or convalescent COVID-19. Each CDR3 is given with its conserved first and last residue. D genes are given only for firm matches.

TRBJ1-6 - TRBV24-1 TGTGCCACCAGTCCTCGGGACACCAACTCCTATAATTCACCCCTCCACTTT CATSPRDTNSYNSPLHF
TRBJ2-3 TRBD1 TRBV6-4 TGTGCCAGCAGTGTAGGACAGGGGGCGAGCACAGATACGCAGTATTTT CASSVGQGASTDTQYF
TRBJ2-7 - TRBV7-8 TGTGCCAGCAGCTCCGACTCGTTGTTTATGTACGAGCAGTACTTC CASSSDSLFMYEQYF
TRBJ2-1 - TRBV7-9 TGTGCCAGCCGGCCCCGGGGAGGGGGGGCCATTGAGAATGAGCAGTTCTTC CASRPRGGGAIENEQFF
TRBJ1-6 TRBD1 TRBV3-1/TRBV3-2 TGTGCCAGCAGCGAAGGGACAGGGGTAAATTCACCCCTCCACTTT CASSEGTGVNSPLHF
TRBJ2-7 - TRBV6-5 TGTGCCAGCACCTCAGGCGGGGTAGAGCAGTACTTC CASTSGGVEQYF
TRBJ1-4 TRBD1 TRBV6-5 TGTGCCAGCAGACGTCAGGGGGCAGCTAATGAAAAACTGTTTTTT CASRRQGAANEKLFF
TRBJ2-7 - TRBV7-2 TGTGCCAGCAGCTTTTCACAGGGCTACGAGCAGTACTTC CASSFSQGYEQYF
TRBJ1-5 TRBD1 TRBV19 TGTGCCAGTAGTCCAGAGACAGGGATTAGGTGGCAGCCCCAGCATTTT CASSPETGIRWQPQHF
TRBJ2-5 TRBD2 TRBV3-1/TRBV3-2 TGTGCCAGCAGCCAGAGTGGGGAGGGGGAGACCCAGTACTTC CASSQSGEGETQYF
TRBJ1-1 TRBD1 TRBV18 TGTGCCAGCTCGCCACAGGGGGGAGGGACTGAAGCTTTCTTT CASSPQGGGTEAFF
TRBJ1-6 - TRBV7-9 TGTGCCAGCAGCCTAGAGGTCAGGGGAAAAAGCTCCTATAATTCACCCCTCCACTTT CASSLEVRGKSSYNSPLHF
TRBJ2-3 TRBD1 TRBV6-4 TGTGCCAGCAGTGACTCGACAGGGACGCAGTATTTT CASSDSTGTQYF
TRBJ2-7 - TRBV21-1 TGTGCCACCGAGTATACCTATTACGAGCAGTACTTC CATEYTYYEQYF
TRBJ2-3 - TRBV5-1 TGCGCCAGCAGCTTGTTAGAGGCAGATACGCAGTATTTT CASSLLEADTQYF
TRBJ1-1 - TRBV18 TGTGCCAGCTCGGCGCTACAGGGCGAAGCTTTCTTT CASSALQGEAFF
TRBJ1-5 - TRBV12-3/TRBV12-4 TGTGCCAGCAGTCCCGGTAGCAATCAGCCCCAGCATTTT CASSPGSNQPQHF
TRBJ2-3 - TRBV20-1 TGCAGTGCTAGTACATCTAGGTATAGCACAGATACGCAGTATTTT CSASTSRYSTDTQYF
TRBJ2-5 TRBD2 TRBV11-3 TGTGCCAGCAGCCCCTTCCTAGCGGGGGAAGGGACCCAGTACTTC CASSPFLAGEGTQYF
TRBJ2-3 - TRBV11-3 TGTGCCAGCAGCTTAGGCAATACAGAGAGCACAGATACGCAGTATTTT CASSLGNTESTDTQYF
TRBJ2-1 TRBD2 TRBV4-1 TGCGCCAGCAGCCATGCGGACGGGGGGGCGCGTGAGCAGTTCTTC CASSHADGGAREQFF
TRBJ2-1 - TRBV11-2 TGTGCCAGCAGCTTAGTACCTGGGGCCGGGGAGCAGTTCTTC CASSLVPGAGEQFF
TRBJ1-4 TRBD1 TRBV18 TGTGCCAGCTCACCACGACAGGGGGAAAAACTGTTTTTT CASSPRQGEKLFF
TRBJ1-6 - TRBV11-2 TGTGCCAGCAGCTGGACAGAGCGATATAATTCACCCCTCCACTTT CASSWTERYNSPLHF
TRBJ1-1 - TRBV12-3/TRBV12-4 TGTGCCAGCAGGTTGAGCAGGGCTGAAGCTTTCTTT CASRLSRAEAFF
TRBJ1-1 - TRBV4-3 TGCGCCAGCAGCCAAGGACGGGAGAACACTGAAGCTTTCTTT CASSQGRENTEAFF
TRBJ2-7 TRBD1 TRBV2 TGTGCCAGCAGAGACGACAGGGGTTTTATCTACGAGCAGTACTTC CASRDDRGFIYEQYF
TRBJ1-3 TRBD1 TRBV6-5 TGTGCCAGCAGGACCGGGACAGGGACTGGAAACACCATATATTTT CASRTGTGTGNTIYF
TRBJ1-2 - TRBV4-1 TGCGCCAGCAGCCAAGGGTTCGACAGTTCTAACTATGGCTACACCTTC CASSQGFDSSNYGYTF
TRBJ2-7 TRBD1 TRBV10-3 TGTGCCATCAAAGGGACAGCATACGAGCAGTACTTC CAIKGTAYEQYF